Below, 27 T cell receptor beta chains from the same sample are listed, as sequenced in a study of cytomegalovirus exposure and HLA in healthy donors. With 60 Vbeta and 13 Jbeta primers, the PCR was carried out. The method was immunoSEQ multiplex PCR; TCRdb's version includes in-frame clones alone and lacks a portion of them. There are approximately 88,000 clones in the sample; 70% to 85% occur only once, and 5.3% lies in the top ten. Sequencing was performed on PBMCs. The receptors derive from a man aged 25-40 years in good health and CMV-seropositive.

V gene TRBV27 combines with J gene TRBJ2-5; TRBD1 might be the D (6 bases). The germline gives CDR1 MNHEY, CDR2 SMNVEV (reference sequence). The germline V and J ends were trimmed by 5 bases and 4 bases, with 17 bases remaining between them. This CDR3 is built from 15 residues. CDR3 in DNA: TGTGCCAGCAGTCCCCGCAGGGGCCGCGGAGAGACCCAGTACTTC. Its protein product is CASSPRRGRGETQYF.

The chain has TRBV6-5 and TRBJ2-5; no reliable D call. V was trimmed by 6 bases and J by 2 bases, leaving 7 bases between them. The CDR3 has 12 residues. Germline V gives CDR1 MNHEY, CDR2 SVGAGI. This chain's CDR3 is CASRRNQETQYF. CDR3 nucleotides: TGTGCCAGCAGGAGGAATCAAGAGACCCAGTACTTC.

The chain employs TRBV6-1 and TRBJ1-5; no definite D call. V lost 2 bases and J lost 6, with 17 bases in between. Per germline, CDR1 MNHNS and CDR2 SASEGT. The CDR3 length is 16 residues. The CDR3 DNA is TGTGCCAGCAGTGAATGGGTCCCCGGGAGGTCTCAGCCCCAGCATTTT. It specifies CASSEWVPGRSQPQHF.

The CDR3 here is CASSQGGRAGGYTF. The CDR3 DNA is TGTGCCAGCAGCCAAGGAGGCAGGGCCGGTGGCTACACCTTC. The chain combines TRBV4-2 with TRBJ1-2; D might be TRBD1 (5 bases). CDR3 length equals 14 residues. Germline values: CDR1 LGHNA, CDR2 YNFKEQ. V was cut by 1 base and J by 7 bases, with 13 bases left in between.

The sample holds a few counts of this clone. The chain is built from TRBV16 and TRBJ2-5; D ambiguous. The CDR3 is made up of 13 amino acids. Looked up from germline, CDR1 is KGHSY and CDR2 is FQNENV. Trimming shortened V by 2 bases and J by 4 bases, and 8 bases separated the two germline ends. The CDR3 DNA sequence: TGTGCCAGCAGCCAAACTCCCCCAGAGACCCAGTACTTC. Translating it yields CASSQTPPETQYF.

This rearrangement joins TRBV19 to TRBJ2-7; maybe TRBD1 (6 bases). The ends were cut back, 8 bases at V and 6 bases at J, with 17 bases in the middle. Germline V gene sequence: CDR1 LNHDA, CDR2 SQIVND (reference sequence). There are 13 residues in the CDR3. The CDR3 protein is CASSGTRTGEQYF. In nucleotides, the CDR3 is TGTGCCAGTTCAGGGACACGAACGGGCGAGCAGTACTTC.

As DNA, the CDR3 is TGTGCCAGCAGAGCGACAGCCGGTGGGACACCCCTCCACTTT. Its protein is CASRATAGGTPLHF. This rearrangement joins TRBV2 to TRBJ1-6, with D perhaps TRBD1 (5 bases). Germline V gives CDR1 SNHLY, CDR2 FYNNEI. This CDR3 comprises 14 residues. Deletions cut 6 bases from V and 11 bases from J, with 17 bases between.

CDR3 amino acids: CASSMNSFYGYTF. The CDR3 DNA sequence: TGTGCCAGTAGTATGAACAGTTTCTATGGCTACACCTTC. The genes are TRBV19 and TRBJ1-2; D gene unclear. The CDR3 sequence is 13 residues long. Germline CDR1 is LNHDA and CDR2 is SQIVND (reference sequence). Trimming shortened V by 3 bases and J by 4 bases, and 9 bases separated the two germline ends.

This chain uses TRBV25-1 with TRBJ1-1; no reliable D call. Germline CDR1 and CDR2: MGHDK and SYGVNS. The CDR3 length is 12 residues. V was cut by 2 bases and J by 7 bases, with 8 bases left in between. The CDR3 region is CASSEAENEAFF. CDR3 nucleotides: TGTGCCAGCAGTGAAGCGGAGAATGAAGCTTTCTTT.

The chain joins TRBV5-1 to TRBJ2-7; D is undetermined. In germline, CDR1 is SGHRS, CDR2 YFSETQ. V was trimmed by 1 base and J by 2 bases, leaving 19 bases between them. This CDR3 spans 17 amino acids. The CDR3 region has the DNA TGCGCCAGCAGCTTGTATAGTACACTCCATACTACCTACGAGCAGTACTTC. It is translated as CASSLYSTLHTTYEQYF.

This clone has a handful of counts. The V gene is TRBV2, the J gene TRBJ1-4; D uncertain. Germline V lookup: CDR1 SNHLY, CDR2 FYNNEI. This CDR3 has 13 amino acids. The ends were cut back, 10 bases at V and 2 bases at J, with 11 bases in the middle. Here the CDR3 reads CATSGDTNEKLFF. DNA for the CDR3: TGTGCCACCTCGGGAGACACTAATGAAAAACTGTTTTTT.

The CDR3 region is CASLLGTSGYNEQFF. CDR3 nucleotide sequence: TGTGCCAGCCTCCTCGGGACTAGCGGATACAATGAGCAGTTCTTC. The rearrangement uses TRBV2 and TRBJ2-1; TRBD2 matches at 11 bases. The CDR3 consists of 15 residues. Germline V CDR1 and CDR2: SNHLY, FYNNEI. V lost 8 bases, J lost 4 bases, and 7 bases stayed unmatched. The full variable domain, rest sourced from reference TRBV2 and TRBJ2-1, is EPEVTQTPSHQVTQMGQEVILRCVPISNHLYFYWYRQILGQKVEFLVSFYNNEISEKSEIFDDQFSVERPDGSNFTLKIRSTKLEDSAMYFCASLLGTSGYNEQFFGPGTRLTVL.

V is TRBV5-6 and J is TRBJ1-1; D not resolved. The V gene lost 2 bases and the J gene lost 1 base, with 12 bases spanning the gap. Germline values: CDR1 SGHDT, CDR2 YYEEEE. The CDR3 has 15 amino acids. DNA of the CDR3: TGTGCCAGCAGCTTTTTGACTACCAAGAACACTGAAGCTTTCTTT. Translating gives CASSFLTTKNTEAFF.

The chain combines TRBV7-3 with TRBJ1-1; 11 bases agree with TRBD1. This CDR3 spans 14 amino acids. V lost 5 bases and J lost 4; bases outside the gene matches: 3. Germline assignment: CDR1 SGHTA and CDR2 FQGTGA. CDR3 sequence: CASSRDRGGTEAFF. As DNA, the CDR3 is TGTGCCAGCAGCCGGGACAGGGGGGGCACTGAAGCTTTCTTT.

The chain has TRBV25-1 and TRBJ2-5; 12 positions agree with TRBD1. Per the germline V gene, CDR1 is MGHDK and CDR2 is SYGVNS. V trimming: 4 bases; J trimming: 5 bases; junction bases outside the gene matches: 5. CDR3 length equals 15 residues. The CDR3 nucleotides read TGTGCCAGCAGTGTCCGGGACAGGGGGCAGGAGACCCAGTACTTC. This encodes CASSVRDRGQETQYF.

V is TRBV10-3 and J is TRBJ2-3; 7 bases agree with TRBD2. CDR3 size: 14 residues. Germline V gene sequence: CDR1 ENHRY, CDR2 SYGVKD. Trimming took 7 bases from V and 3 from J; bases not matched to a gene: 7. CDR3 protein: CAITSERGTDTQYF. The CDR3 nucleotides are TGTGCCATCACCTCTGAGCGGGGTACAGATACGCAGTATTTT.

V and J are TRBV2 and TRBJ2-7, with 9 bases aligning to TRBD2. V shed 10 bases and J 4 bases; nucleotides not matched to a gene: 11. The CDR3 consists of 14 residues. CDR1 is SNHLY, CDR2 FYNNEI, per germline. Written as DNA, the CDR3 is TGTGCCACCCTCGCGGGAGGGGGGGGTTACGAGCAGTACTTC. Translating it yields CATLAGGGGYEQYF.

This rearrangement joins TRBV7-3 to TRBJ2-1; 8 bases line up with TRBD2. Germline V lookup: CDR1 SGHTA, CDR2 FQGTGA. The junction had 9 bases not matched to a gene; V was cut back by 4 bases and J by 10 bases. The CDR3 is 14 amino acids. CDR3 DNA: TGTGCCAGCAGCTCCGGGGGGGGAGGGAGAGAGCAGTTCTTC. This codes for CASSSGGGGREQFF.

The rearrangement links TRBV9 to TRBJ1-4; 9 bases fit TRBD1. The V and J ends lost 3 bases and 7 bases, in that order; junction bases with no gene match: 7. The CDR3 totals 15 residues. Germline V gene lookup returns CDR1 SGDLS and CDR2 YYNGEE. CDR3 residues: CASSAPTGGREKLFF. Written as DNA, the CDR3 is TGTGCCAGCAGCGCACCGACAGGGGGACGTGAAAAACTGTTTTTT.

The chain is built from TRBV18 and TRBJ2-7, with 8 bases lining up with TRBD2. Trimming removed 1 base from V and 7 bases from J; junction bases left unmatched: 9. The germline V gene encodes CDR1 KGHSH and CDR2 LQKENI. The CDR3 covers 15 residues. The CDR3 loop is CASSPQRAGGSEQYF. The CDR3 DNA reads TGTGCCAGCTCACCACAGAGGGCGGGAGGTAGTGAGCAGTACTTC.

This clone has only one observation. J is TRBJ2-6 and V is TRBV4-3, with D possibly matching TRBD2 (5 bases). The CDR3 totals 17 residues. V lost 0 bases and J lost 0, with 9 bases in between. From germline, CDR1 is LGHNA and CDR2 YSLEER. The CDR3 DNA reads TGCGCCAGCAGCCAAGATGTAGGGAGCTCTGGGGCCAACGTCCTGACTTTC. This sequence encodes CASSQDVGSSGANVLTF.

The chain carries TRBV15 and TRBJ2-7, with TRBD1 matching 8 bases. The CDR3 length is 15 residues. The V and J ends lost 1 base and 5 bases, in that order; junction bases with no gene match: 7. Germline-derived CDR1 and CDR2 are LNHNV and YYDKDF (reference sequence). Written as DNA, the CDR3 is TGTGCCACCAGCAGAGGGAACAGGGGGTCCCACGAGCAGTACTTC. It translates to CATSRGNRGSHEQYF.

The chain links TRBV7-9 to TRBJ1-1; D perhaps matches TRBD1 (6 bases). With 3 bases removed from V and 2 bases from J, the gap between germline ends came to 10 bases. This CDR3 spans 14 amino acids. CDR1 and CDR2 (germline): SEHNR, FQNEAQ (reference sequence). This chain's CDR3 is CASSFGQPNTEAFF. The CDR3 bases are TGTGCCAGCAGCTTCGGACAGCCCAACACTGAAGCTTTCTTT.

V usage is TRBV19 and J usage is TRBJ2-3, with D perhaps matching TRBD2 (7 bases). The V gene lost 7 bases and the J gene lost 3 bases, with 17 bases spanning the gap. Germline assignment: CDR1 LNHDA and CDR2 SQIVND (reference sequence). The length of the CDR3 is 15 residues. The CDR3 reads CASKGGLAATDTQYF. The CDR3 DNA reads TGTGCCAGTAAGGGGGGTCTAGCGGCAACAGATACGCAGTATTTT.

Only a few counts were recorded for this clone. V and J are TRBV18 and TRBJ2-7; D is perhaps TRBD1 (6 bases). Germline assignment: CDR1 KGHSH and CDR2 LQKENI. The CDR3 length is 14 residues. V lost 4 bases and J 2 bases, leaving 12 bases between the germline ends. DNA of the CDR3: TGTGCCAGCTCACACACAGGGCCAACCTACGAGCAGTACTTC. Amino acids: CASSHTGPTYEQYF.

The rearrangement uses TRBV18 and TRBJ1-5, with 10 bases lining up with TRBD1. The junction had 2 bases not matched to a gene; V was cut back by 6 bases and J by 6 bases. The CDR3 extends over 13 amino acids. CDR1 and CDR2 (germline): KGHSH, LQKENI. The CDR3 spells CASSTGGIQPQHF. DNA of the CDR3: TGTGCCAGCTCGACAGGGGGCATTCAGCCCCAGCATTTT. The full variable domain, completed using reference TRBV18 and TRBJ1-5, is NAGVMQNPRHLVRRRGQEARLRCSPMKGHSHVYWYRQLPEEGLKFMVYLQKENIIDESGMPKERFSAEFPKEGPSILRIQQVVRGDSAAYFCASSTGGIQPQHFGDGTRLSIL.

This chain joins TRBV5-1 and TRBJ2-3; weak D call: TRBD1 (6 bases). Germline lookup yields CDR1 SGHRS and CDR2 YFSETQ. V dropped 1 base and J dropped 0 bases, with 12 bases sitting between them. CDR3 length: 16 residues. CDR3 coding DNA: TGCGCCAGCAGCTTGTATAGGGACACGAGCACAGATACGCAGTATTTT. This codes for CASSLYRDTSTDTQYF.